This T cell receptor (beta chain) stems from a study of T cells after yellow fever vaccination. This clonotype was seen a few times. The V gene lost 0 bases and the J gene lost 8 bases, with 11 bases spanning the gap. CDR3 size: 14 residues. Using its own MiXCR run on the 5' RACE reads, TCRdb lists one record per CDR3 protein. This sample has 200,000 or so distinct CDR3 sequences, with approximately 6.3% found just once. The specimen comprised CD4+ T cells sorted from PBMCs, sampled on the day of the yellow fever booster vaccination. The clonotype originates from a man aged 25 to 45 who received the YFV17D yellow fever vaccine. V gene TRBV12-3 or TRBV12-4 combines with J gene TRBJ2-1; D possibly corresponds to TRBD2 (5 bases). CDR3 sequence: CASSLAGVGHEQFF. The CDR3 bases are TGTGCCAGCAGTTTAGCGGGAGTGGGCCATGAGCAGTTCTTC.